The next 12 T cell receptor beta chains were all read from a single sample in a study of cytomegalovirus exposure and HLA in healthy donors. The PCR made use of 60 Vbeta and 13 Jbeta primers. Libraries were prepared by immunoSEQ multiplex PCR; TCRdb keeps only in-frame clonotypes and omits some of them. The data contain around 130,000 clones, approximately 85% of them singletons. Source material: PBMCs. The receptor set was obtained from a young woman in good health and CMV-seropositive.

The V and J genes are TRBV5-1 and TRBJ1-1; the match to TRBD1 covers 7 bases. J lost 0 bases, V lost 1 base, and 6 bases had no gene match. CDR3 size: 16 residues. CDR1 is SGHRS, CDR2 YFSETQ, per germline. CDR3 protein: CASSLYSTGLNTEAFF. Here the CDR3 DNA reads TGCGCCAGCAGCTTGTACTCGACAGGGCTGAACACTGAAGCTTTCTTT.

Remarks on this clone: A junction boundary mismatches the germline segment, possibly from a read error. V is TRBV5-1 and J is TRBJ1-1, with a weak D call TRBD1 (5 bases). The CDR3 runs to 15 residues. The V gene's germline CDR1 is SGHRS and CDR2 YFSETQ. CDR3 sequence reads: CASSLGQGMNTEAFF. CDR3 sequence (DNA): TGCGCCAGCAGCTTGGGGCAGGGAATGAATACTGAAGCTTTCTTT. The whole variable domain, remainder taken from reference TRBV5-1 and TRBJ1-1, is KAGVTQTPRYLIKTRGQQVTLSCSPISGHRSVSWYQQTPGQGLQFLFEYFSETQRNKGNFPGRFSGRQFSNSRSEMNVSTLELGDSALYLCASSLGQGMNTEAFFGQGTRLTVV.

This chain uses TRBV2 with TRBJ1-2; D not certain. Trimming removed 4 bases from V and 8 bases from J, with 14 bases in between. The germline V gene encodes CDR1 SNHLY and CDR2 FYNNEI. The CDR3 is made up of 13 amino acids. Here the CDR3 reads CASSGAVSSGYTF. CDR3 sequence (DNA): TGTGCCAGCAGTGGAGCTGTTTCAAGCGGCTACACCTTC.

The chain couples TRBV5-4 to TRBJ1-2; D remains ambiguous. Germline V CDR1 and CDR2: SGHNT, YYREEE (reference sequence). Trimming cost V 2 bases and J 8 bases, with 19 bases left between them. This CDR3 region has 15 residues. CDR3 DNA sequence: TGTGCCAGCAGCTTACCCAATTCGGTGGAGAGCGGCTACACCTTC. Its translation: CASSLPNSVESGYTF.

The sample holds a few counts of this clone. The junction differs from germline at one of its ends, possibly a read error. This rearrangement joins TRBV4-2 to TRBJ2-3, with 15 bases matching TRBD2. This CDR3 has 19 amino acids. Per the germline V gene, CDR1 is LGHNA and CDR2 is YNFKEQ. For the CDR3, the DNA is TGTGCCAGCAGCCCGGTGGGACTAGCGGGAGGTGGGAGCAGAGATACGCAGTATTTT. It codes for CASSPVGLAGGGSRDTQYF.

The J gene is TRBJ1-4, the V gene TRBV30; 7 nucleotides align to TRBD1. The CDR3 sequence is 14 residues long. Per germline, CDR1 GTSNPN and CDR2 SVGIG (reference sequence). V lost 3 bases and J lost 7; bases outside the gene matches: 8. CDR3 region: CAWRQWTGGEKLFF. The CDR3 bases are TGTGCCTGGAGGCAGTGGACAGGCGGTGAAAAACTGTTTTTT.

This sequence joins TRBV19 and TRBJ2-1, with 7 bases matching TRBD2. CDR3 size: 16 residues. Germline CDR1 and CDR2: LNHDA and SQIVND (reference sequence). V lost 2 bases, J lost 6 bases, and 10 bases stayed unmatched. CDR3 in amino acids: CASSISSGREGNEQFF. Written as DNA, the CDR3 is TGTGCCAGTAGTATATCTTCTGGGAGGGAGGGCAATGAGCAGTTCTTC.

This clone was counted only a few times. The chain joins TRBV29-1 to TRBJ2-2; D is uncertain. V lost 7 bases, J lost 1 base, and 10 bases lay in between. The CDR3 length is 13 residues. Per the germline V gene, CDR1 is SQVTM and CDR2 is ANQGSEA. The CDR3 DNA reads TGCAGCGGCGTGCCGGGGAACACCGGGGAGCTGTTTTTT. Amino acid sequence: CSGVPGNTGELFF.

Only one count was recorded for this clone. This chain joins TRBV27 and TRBJ2-7; TRBD2 matches at 11 bases. CDR1 and CDR2 (germline): MNHEY, SMNVEV (reference sequence). V shed 7 bases, J shed 4 bases, and the junction held 21 bases outside the gene matches. The CDR3 runs 19 residues. CDR3 loop: CASTLDGSGRAGKFYEQYF. In DNA, the CDR3 is TGTGCCAGCACCCTCGACGGTAGCGGGAGGGCCGGAAAGTTTTACGAGCAGTACTTC.

The chain uses TRBV11-3 and TRBJ2-1, with 7 bases that match TRBD2. The CDR3 contains 15 residues. V shed 3 bases and J 5 bases; nucleotides not matched to a gene: 7. Germline V lookup: CDR1 SGHNT, CDR2 YENEEA. The CDR3 loop is CASSLGWEGDNEQFF. In DNA, the CDR3 is TGTGCCAGCAGCTTGGGTTGGGAGGGAGACAATGAGCAGTTCTTC.

The rearrangement links TRBV18 to TRBJ2-1; D is perhaps TRBD2 (7 bases). CDR3 length equals 16 residues. Between the trimmed V and J ends, which lost 9 bases and 0 bases, there was a span of 18 bases. Germline CDR1 and CDR2: KGHSH and LQKENI. Written as DNA, the CDR3 is TGTGCCAGTTACCTAACGGGGGGCACCTCCTACAATGAGCAGTTCTTC. Translation: CASYLTGGTSYNEQFF. The variable domain in full, with the rest retrieved from reference TRBV18 and TRBJ2-1, is NAGVMQNPRHLVRRRGQEARLRCSPMKGHSHVYWYRQLPEEGLKFMVYLQKENIIDESGMPKERFSAEFPKEGPSILRIQQVVRGDSAAYFCASYLTGGTSYNEQFFGPGTRLTVL.

The rearrangement links TRBV5-6 to TRBJ1-3, with 9 bases matching TRBD1. The CDR3 has 16 amino acids. CDR1 and CDR2 (germline): SGHDT, YYEEEE. The trim removed 0 bases at V and 0 bases at J, leaving 1 base unmatched. Written as DNA, the CDR3 is TGTGCCAGCAGCTTGGGGACAGGGGCCTCTGGAAACACCATATATTTT. Its translation is CASSLGTGASGNTIYF.